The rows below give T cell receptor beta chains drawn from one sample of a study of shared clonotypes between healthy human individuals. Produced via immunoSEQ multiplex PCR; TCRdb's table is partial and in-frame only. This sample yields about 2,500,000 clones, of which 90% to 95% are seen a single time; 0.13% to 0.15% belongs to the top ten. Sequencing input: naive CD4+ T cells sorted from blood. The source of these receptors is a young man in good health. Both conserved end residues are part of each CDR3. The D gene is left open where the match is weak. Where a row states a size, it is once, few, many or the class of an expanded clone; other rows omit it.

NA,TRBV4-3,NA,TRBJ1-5,TGCGCCAGCAGCCAAGAAAGTGTCTCGGGGAAGGCCCATCAGCCCCAGCATTTT,CASSQESVSGKAHQPQHF
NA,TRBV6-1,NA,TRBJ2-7,TGTGCCAGCAGTCTGCGGGACAGCGCCTACGAGCAGTACTTC,CASSLRDSAYEQYF
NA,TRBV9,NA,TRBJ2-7,TGTGCCAGCAGCCCCCCCGTCAGTCCCTACGAGCAGTACTTC,CASSPPVSPYEQYF
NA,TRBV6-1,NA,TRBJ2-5,TGTGCCAGCAGTGAAGCTTCCGGGGGTGGGTCCCAGTACTTC,CASSEASGGGSQYF
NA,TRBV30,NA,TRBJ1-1,TGTGCCGGGGGCCGCGTAAGGGCGGACACTGAAGCTTTCTTT,CAGGRVRADTEAFF
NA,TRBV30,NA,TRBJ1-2,TGTGCCTGGAGTGTACCCCCCAACTCCTATGGCTACACCTTC,CAWSVPPNSYGYTF
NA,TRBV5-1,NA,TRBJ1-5,TGCGCCAGCAGCTTGGATTCACCAGGGGCTGGAGGTCAGCCCCAGCATTTT,CASSLDSPGAGGQPQHF
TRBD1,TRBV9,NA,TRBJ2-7,TGTGCCAGCAGCGTAGAGGTAGGGGGCCCTCACTACGAGCAGTACTTC,CASSVEVGGPHYEQYF
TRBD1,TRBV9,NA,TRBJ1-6,TGTGCCAGCAGCGCTCGGACAGGGCGGGATAATTCACCCCTCCACTTT,CASSARTGRDNSPLHF
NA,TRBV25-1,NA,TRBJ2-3,TGTGCCAGCAGTGAATATATTCGACTTGGCGGTAGCACAGATACGCAGTATTTT,CASSEYIRLGGSTDTQYF
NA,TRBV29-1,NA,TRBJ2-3,TGCAGCGTTGATTGGGGCAGTAATACGCAGTATTTT,CSVDWGSNTQYF
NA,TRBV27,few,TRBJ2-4,TGTGCCAGCAGCCAAGGGTATCTTCAGTACTTC,CASSQGYLQYF
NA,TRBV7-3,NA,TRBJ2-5,TGTGCCAGCAGCCCAACCGGGGCTGGGGAGACCCAGTACTTC,CASSPTGAGETQYF
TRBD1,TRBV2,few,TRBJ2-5,TGTGCCAGCATTATGACAGGGACGGAGACCCAGTACTTC,CASIMTGTETQYF
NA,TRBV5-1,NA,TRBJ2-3,TGCGCCAGCAGTATTGGGCTAGCAGATACGCAGTATTTT,CASSIGLADTQYF
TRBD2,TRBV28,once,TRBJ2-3,TGTGCCAGCACGAGCGGGGCAGGCACAGATACGCAGTATTTT,CASTSGAGTDTQYF
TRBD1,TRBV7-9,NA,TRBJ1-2,TGTGCCAGCAGCCCCGGACAGGGGCCCCTAGGAGGCTACACCTTC,CASSPGQGPLGGYTF
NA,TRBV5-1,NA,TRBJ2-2,TGCGCCAGCAGCTTGAGACAGGACCACACCGGGGAGCTGTTTTTT,CASSLRQDHTGELFF
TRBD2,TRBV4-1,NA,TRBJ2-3,TGCGCCAGCAGCCGCTCTGGCGGGGGGGCCTGGGATACGCAGTATTTT,CASSRSGGGAWDTQYF
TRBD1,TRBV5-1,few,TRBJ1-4,TGCGCCAGCAGCCTGGGACAGGCTAATGAAAAACTGTTTTTT,CASSLGQANEKLFF
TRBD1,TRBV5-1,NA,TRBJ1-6,TGCGCCAGCAGCTCGGACAGGGGACGGGGATTTAATTCACCCCTCCACTTT,CASSSDRGRGFNSPLHF
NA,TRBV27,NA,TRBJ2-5,TGTGCCAGCATCGGACCCTACTCACAGACCCAGTACTTC,CASIGPYSQTQYF
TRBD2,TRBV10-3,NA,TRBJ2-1,TGTGCCACCGATAGCGGGGAGAGGGTATCGGAGCAGTTCTTC,CATDSGERVSEQFF
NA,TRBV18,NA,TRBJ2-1,TGTGCCAGCTCACCAAGCCGCGACAATGAGCAGTTCTTC,CASSPSRDNEQFF
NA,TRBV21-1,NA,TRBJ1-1,TGTGCCAGCAGCAAAAAATACAGGCCCCCGTTATTGAACACTGAAGCTTTCTTT,CASSKKYRPPLLNTEAFF
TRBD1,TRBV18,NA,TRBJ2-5,TGTGCCAGCTCACGGTTTGCGGGACAGGGAGCGGAGACCCAGTACTTC,CASSRFAGQGAETQYF